This T cell receptor beta chain originates from a study of neoadjuvant anti-PD-1 for oral cavity cancer. Turning to the study itself: Patients without progression received a fourth nivolumab dose around day 43, then surgical resection on days 50-56.

This table comes from immunoSEQ multiplex PCR, and its TCRdb copy is limited to in-frame clones, with some not included. The sample contains thousands of clones, 67% of which appear only once. About this clone: Its specificity is not known.

Time point noted: after neoadjuvant nivolumab, at surgical resection. Blood cells were analyzed directly, without culture or expansion. Germline loops: CDR1 MDHEN, CDR2 SYDVKM. This CDR3 is built from 14 residues. V trimming: 7 bases; J trimming: 2 bases; junction bases outside the gene matches: 7. Overall study findings and caveats: Non-responders to neoadjuvant nivolumab had significantly more clonal PBMC T cells than responders. Pretreatment Treg/Th17 ratio correlated inversely with post-treatment tumor clonality.

Sample: PBMCs, taken after nivolumab (anti-PD-1) treatment. The receptor comes from a person aged 40 to 85 with oral cavity squamous cell carcinoma. The chain joins TRBV28 to TRBJ2-7; 8 nucleotides line up with TRBD1. CDR3 coding DNA: TGTGCCAGCACCCCGCGACAGGGGACCTACGAGCAGTACTTC. It encodes CASTPRQGTYEQYF. Looking up the rest from reference TRBV28 and TRBJ2-7 gives the full variable domain: DVKVTQSSRYLVKRTGEKVFLECVQDMDHENMFWYRQDPGLGLRLIYFSYDVKMKEKGDIPEGYSVSREKKERFSLILESASTNQTSMYLCASTPRQGTYEQYFGPGTRLTVT.